The 9 T cell receptor beta chains reported below all come from one sample, sequenced in a study of shared clonotypes between healthy human individuals. Produced via immunoSEQ multiplex PCR; TCRdb's table is partial and in-frame only. The data hold approximately 810,000 clones, with 80% to 95% observed a single time. CD45RO-negative, CCR7-selected cells formed the naive CD8 fraction, which excluded terminally differentiated effector memory CD45RA+ cells. The sequenced sample was naive CD8+ T cells sorted from blood. Source of these receptors: a man between 25 and 39 years old in good health.

The chain has TRBV18 and TRBJ2-2; the D call may be TRBD1 or TRBD2 (5 bases each). The CDR3 has 15 residues. Between the trimmed V and J ends, which lost 1 base and 1 base, there was a span of 7 bases. Germline CDR1 reads KGHSH; CDR2 reads LQKENI. CDR3 protein: CASSPLRGNTGELFF. The CDR3 DNA follows: TGTGCCAGCTCACCACTGAGGGGGAACACCGGGGAGCTGTTTTTT. The full variable domain, in which reference TRBV18 and TRBJ2-2 provide the parts outside the CDR3, is NAGVMQNPRHLVRRRGQEARLRCSPMKGHSHVYWYRQLPEEGLKFMVYLQKENIIDESGMPKERFSAEFPKEGPSILRIQQVVRGDSAAYFCASSPLRGNTGELFFGEGSRLTVL.

The V and J genes are TRBV7-9 and TRBJ1-4; no reliable D call. Germline V gene lookup returns CDR1 SEHNR and CDR2 FQNEAQ (reference sequence). V lost 8 bases to trimming and J lost 6 bases, with 16 bases between them. CDR3 length: 14 amino acids. CDR3 DNA sequence: TGTGCCAGCGGGCAACCGGGATCCGATGAAAAACTGTTTTTT. Residues: CASGQPGSDEKLFF.

CDR3 protein: CASSLTVGELFF. The DNA of the CDR3 is TGTGCCAGCAGTTTAACCGTCGGGGAGCTGTTTTTT. The chain joins TRBV28 to TRBJ2-2; D unresolved. The ends were cut back, 2 bases at V and 7 bases at J, with 5 bases in the middle. This CDR3 has 12 amino acids. Looked up from germline, CDR1 is MDHEN and CDR2 is SYDVKM.

V usage is TRBV5-4 and J usage is TRBJ2-5; 7 bases are shared with TRBD1. Germline CDR1 is SGHNT and CDR2 is YYREEE (reference sequence). The CDR3 covers 15 residues. The V segment lost 4 bases and the J segment 1 base; nucleotides outside the gene matches: 7. The CDR3 is CASSASDRTQETQYF. In DNA, the CDR3 is TGTGCCAGCAGCGCCTCGGACAGGACCCAAGAGACCCAGTACTTC.

This chain connects TRBV7-6 to TRBJ2-2; perhaps TRBD2 as D (6 bases). Trimming stripped 5 bases from V and 1 base from J, with 14 bases between. This CDR3 contains 16 residues. CDR1 is SGHVS, CDR2 FNYEAQ, per germline. The CDR3 DNA follows: TGTGCCAGCAGCCCTCCTGCGGGACGGAACACCGGGGAGCTGTTTTTT. It specifies CASSPPAGRNTGELFF.

At least ten counts were recorded for this clone. The rearrangement joins TRBV14 to TRBJ1-1; no definite D call. The germline V gene encodes CDR1 SGHDN and CDR2 FVKESK. V was clipped by 0 bases and J by 0 bases, with 8 bases between them. The CDR3 loop spans 15 amino acids. Here the CDR3 DNA reads TGTGCCAGCAGCCAAGATGAGTCCATGAACACTGAAGCTTTCTTT. It codes for CASSQDESMNTEAFF.

The V call is TRBV7-6, the J call TRBJ1-5, with unresolved D. Germline-derived CDR1 and CDR2 are SGHVS and FNYEAQ. CDR3 length equals 13 residues. V lost 5 bases and J lost 2, with 7 bases in between. The CDR3 nucleotides read TGTGCCAGCAGCCCGTTCGGCAATCAGCCCCAGCATTTT. It translates to CASSPFGNQPQHF.

This clone was counted a single time. The rearrangement joins TRBV5-6 to TRBJ2-3; D unclear. The CDR3 consists of 15 residues. V lost 0 bases and J 2 bases, leaving 10 bases between the germline ends. Looked up from germline, CDR1 is SGHDT and CDR2 is YYEEEE. The CDR3: CASSLALEDTDTQYF. In DNA form, the CDR3 reads TGTGCCAGCAGCTTGGCGCTAGAGGACACAGATACGCAGTATTTT.

This chain joins TRBV5-4 and TRBJ2-1; 12 bases line up with TRBD2. CDR3 length: 15 residues. Germline CDR1 is SGHNT and CDR2 is YYREEE (reference sequence). V lost 1 base, J lost 9 bases, and 5 bases stayed unmatched. The DNA for the CDR3 is TGTGCCAGCAGCTTGCTAGCGGGAGGGTCAGGTGAGCAGTTCTTC. The encoded protein is CASSLLAGGSGEQFF.